The entry below describes one TCR beta chain. This sample was included in a study of blood T cell repertoires in COVID-19. Study as a whole: PBMCs, B-cell-depleted T cells, or T cells were the source of the cDNA or gDNA that made up the material.

This CDR3 has 15 residues. Germline V lookup: CDR1 SQVTM, CDR2 ANQGSEA. Unmatched junction bases numbered 13, after V lost 7 bases and J lost 2 bases. Original handling: Reference gene primer amplification yielded estimated nucleated cell counts. Using immunoSEQ multiplex PCR, the repertoire was profiled, and TCRdb retains in-frame clones only, with some absent. V, J and clone size derive from that table, while D and trimming were established from the DNA sequence. This table holds around 140,000 clones, roughly 91% found once. The sample consisted of peripheral blood. V usage is TRBV29-1 and J usage is TRBJ2-7; TRBD1 aligns across 8 bases. This TCR was sampled from a man between 45 and 60 years old with active or convalescent COVID-19. DNA of the CDR3: TGCAGCGCCAGAATTCCGGACAGGGAACCCTACGAGCAGTACTTC. Its protein product is CSARIPDREPYEQYF.